Below are 11 T cell receptor beta chains sequenced from a single sample in a study of cytomegalovirus exposure and HLA in healthy donors. Amplification used 60 Vbeta primers and 13 Jbeta primers. TCRdb keeps only in-frame clones here, not all; method: immunoSEQ multiplex PCR. Of roughly 62,000 clones in the sample, over 60% were seen once. The sample consisted of PBMCs. All receptors derive from a woman in her thirties in good health and CMV-seronegative.

This clone was seen a single time. The chain combines TRBV9 with TRBJ1-6, with unresolved D. The V end lost 0 bases, the J end lost 11 bases, and 9 bases lay between the germline ends. The V gene's germline CDR1 is SGDLS and CDR2 YYNGEE. The CDR3 loop spans 13 amino acids. CDR3 DNA: TGTGCCAGCAGCGTAGGGTTCGGGGCACCCCTCCACTTT. It codes for CASSVGFGAPLHF.

The chain links TRBV7-2 to TRBJ1-4, with TRBD1 matching over 7 bases. J was trimmed by 4 bases and V by 4 bases; bases with no gene match: 3. Germline CDR1 and CDR2: SGHTA and FQGNSA. CDR3 length equals 14 residues. The CDR3 is CASSSTGHNEKLFF. Written as DNA, the CDR3 is TGTGCCAGCAGCTCGACAGGGCATAATGAAAAACTGTTTTTT. Combining the CDR3 with reference TRBV7-2 and TRBJ1-4 gives the whole variable domain GAGVSQSPSNKVTEKGKDVELRCDPISGHTALYWYRQSLGQGLEFLIYFQGNSAPDKSGLPSDRFSAERTGGSVSTLTIQRTQQEDSAVYLCASSSTGHNEKLFFGSGTQLSVL.

The chain uses TRBV20-1 and TRBJ2-5, with D unresolved. This CDR3 is built from 11 residues. CDR1 is DFQATT and CDR2 is SNEGSKA in the germline V gene (reference sequence). The V end was cut by 6 bases, the J end by 5 bases, with 10 bases between. This CDR3 reads CSAKHPETQYF. The CDR3, as DNA: TGCAGTGCCAAGCACCCGGAGACCCAGTACTTC.

This chain joins TRBV5-1 and TRBJ1-1; TRBD1 is a possible D gene (5 bases). The CDR3 is 16 residues long. Trimming left V 5 bases short and J 6 bases short, with 23 bases between. The germline CDR1 and CDR2 sequences are SGHRS and YFSETQ. CDR3 coding DNA: TGCGCCAGCAGTTCCCAGGTCGGGGGAGGGTACGCTGAAGCTTTCTTT. Translating it yields CASSSQVGGGYAEAFF.

The chain joins TRBV5-4 to TRBJ2-2; the match to TRBD1 covers 8 bases. This CDR3 region has 15 residues. The germline CDR1 and CDR2 sequences are SGHNT and YYREEE (reference sequence). Trimming removed 2 bases from V and 6 bases from J; junction bases left unmatched: 6. The CDR3 loop reads CASSFEDRVAGELFF. DNA of the CDR3: TGTGCCAGCAGCTTCGAGGACAGGGTCGCCGGGGAGCTGTTTTTT.

This clone has more than one count but fewer than ten. This chain joins TRBV7-9 and TRBJ2-2, with D tentatively TRBD1 (5 bases). The CDR3 totals 16 residues. Per germline, CDR1 SEHNR and CDR2 FQNEAQ (reference sequence). The V end lost 0 bases, the J end lost 5 bases, and 13 bases lay between the germline ends. CDR3 in amino acids: CASSLARQTRTGELFF. The CDR3, as DNA: TGTGCCAGCAGCTTAGCGCGACAGACGAGGACCGGGGAGCTGTTTTTT.

The chain employs TRBV28 and TRBJ2-7, with a weak D call TRBD2 (6 bases). Trimming pared 8 bases from V and 8 bases from J, leaving 19 bases between. Germline V gene data show CDR1 as MDHEN and CDR2 as SYDVKM. This CDR3 has 13 amino acids. Here the CDR3 DNA reads TGTGCCAGCTCGGGAAGACTAGGGAACAAGCAGTACGTC. Protein sequence: CASSGRLGNKQYV.

V gene TRBV19 combines with J gene TRBJ2-6; TRBD1 might be the D (6 bases). The length of the CDR3 is 16 residues. Per germline, CDR1 LNHDA and CDR2 SQIVND (reference sequence). The ends were cut back, 6 bases at V and 0 bases at J, with 12 bases in the middle. The CDR3 DNA reads TGTGCCAGTAGCGGAGAAGGGGGCTCTGGGGCCAACGTCCTGACTTTC. Protein: CASSGEGGSGANVLTF.

The rearrangement joins TRBV6-1 to TRBJ2-5; 7 bases agree with TRBD1. The CDR3 consists of 14 residues. The germline V gene encodes CDR1 MNHNS and CDR2 SASEGT. V trimming: 2 bases; J trimming: 5 bases; junction bases outside the gene matches: 5. The chain's CDR3 is CASSENRGGETQYF. CDR3 sequence (DNA): TGTGCCAGCAGTGAAAACAGGGGCGGGGAGACCCAGTACTTC.

The chain joins TRBV27 to TRBJ1-2; D possibly corresponds to TRBD1 (5 bases). The CDR3 covers 16 residues. V dropped 2 bases and J dropped 3 bases, with 16 bases sitting between them. From germline, CDR1 is MNHEY and CDR2 SMNVEV (reference sequence). As DNA, the CDR3 is TGTGCCAGCAGTTTAAATGGTCAGGGCAGGGACTATGGCTACACCTTC. Amino acid sequence: CASSLNGQGRDYGYTF.

The V gene is TRBV7-2, the J gene TRBJ2-7, with TRBD2 identical over 11 bases. Germline CDR1 SGHTA, CDR2 FQGNSA. This CDR3 region has 18 residues. V dropped 0 bases and J dropped 0; count of bases not matched to a gene: 7. The CDR3 region is CASSLAPSGRTTSYEQYV. The DNA of the CDR3 is TGTGCCAGCAGCTTAGCTCCTAGCGGGAGGACTACCTCCTACGAGCAGTACGTC.